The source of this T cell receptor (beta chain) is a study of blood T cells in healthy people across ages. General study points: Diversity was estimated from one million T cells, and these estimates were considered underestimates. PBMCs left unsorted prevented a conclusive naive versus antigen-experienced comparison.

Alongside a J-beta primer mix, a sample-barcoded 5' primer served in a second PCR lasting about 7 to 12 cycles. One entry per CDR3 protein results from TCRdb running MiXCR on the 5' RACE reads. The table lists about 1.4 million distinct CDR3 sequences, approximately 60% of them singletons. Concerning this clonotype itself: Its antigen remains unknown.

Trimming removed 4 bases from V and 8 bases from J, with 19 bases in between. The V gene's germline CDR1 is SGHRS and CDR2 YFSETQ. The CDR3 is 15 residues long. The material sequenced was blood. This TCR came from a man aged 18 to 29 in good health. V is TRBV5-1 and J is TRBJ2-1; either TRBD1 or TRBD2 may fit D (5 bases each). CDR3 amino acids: CASSLTPGNSDEQFF. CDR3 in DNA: TGCGCCAGCAGCCTCACCCCAGGGAATAGCGATGAGCAGTTCTTC.